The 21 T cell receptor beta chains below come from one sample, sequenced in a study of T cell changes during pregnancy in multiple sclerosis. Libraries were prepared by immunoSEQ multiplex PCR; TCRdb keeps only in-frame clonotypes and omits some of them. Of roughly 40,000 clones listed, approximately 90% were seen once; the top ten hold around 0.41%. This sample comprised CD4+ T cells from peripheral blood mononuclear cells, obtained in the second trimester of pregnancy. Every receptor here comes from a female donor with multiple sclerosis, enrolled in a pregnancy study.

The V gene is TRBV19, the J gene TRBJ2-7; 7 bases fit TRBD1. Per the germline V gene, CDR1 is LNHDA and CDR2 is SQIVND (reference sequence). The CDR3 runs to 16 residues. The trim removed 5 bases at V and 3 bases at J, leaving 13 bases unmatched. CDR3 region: CASSPGPGQLYYEQYF. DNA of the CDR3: TGTGCCAGTAGTCCCGGACCGGGACAGCTCTACTACGAGCAGTACTTC.

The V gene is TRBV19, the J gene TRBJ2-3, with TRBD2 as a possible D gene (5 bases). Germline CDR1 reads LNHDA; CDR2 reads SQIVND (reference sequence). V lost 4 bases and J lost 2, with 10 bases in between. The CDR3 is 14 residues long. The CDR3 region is CASSRTGFTDTQYF. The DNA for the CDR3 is TGTGCCAGTAGTAGAACGGGGTTCACAGATACGCAGTATTTT.

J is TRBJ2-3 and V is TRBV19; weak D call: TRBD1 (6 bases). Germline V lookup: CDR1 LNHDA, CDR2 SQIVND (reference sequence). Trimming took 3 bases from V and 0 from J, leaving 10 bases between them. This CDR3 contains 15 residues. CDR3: CASSIVQGSTDTQYF. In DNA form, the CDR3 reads TGTGCCAGTAGTATTGTTCAGGGGAGCACAGATACGCAGTATTTT.

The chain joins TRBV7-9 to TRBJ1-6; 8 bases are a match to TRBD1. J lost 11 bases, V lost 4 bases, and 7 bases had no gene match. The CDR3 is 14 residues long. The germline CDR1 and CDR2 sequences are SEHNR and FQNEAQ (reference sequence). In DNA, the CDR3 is TGTGCCAGCAGCTACCCGGACAGGGCTGCACCCCTCCACTTT. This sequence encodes CASSYPDRAAPLHF.

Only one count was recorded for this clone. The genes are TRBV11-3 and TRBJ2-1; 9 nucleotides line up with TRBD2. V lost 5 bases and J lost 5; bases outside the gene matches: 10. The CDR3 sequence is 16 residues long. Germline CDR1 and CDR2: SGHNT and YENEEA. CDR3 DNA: TGTGCCAGCAGCCCCGGGAGGGCGGGGGGGCACAATGAGCAGTTCTTC. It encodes CASSPGRAGGHNEQFF.

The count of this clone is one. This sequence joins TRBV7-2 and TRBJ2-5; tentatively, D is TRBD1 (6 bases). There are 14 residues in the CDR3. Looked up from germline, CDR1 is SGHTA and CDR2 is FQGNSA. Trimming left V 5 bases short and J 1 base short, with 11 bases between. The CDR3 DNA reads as TGTGCCAGCAGCCCAGGACAGCGCCAAGAGACCCAGTACTTC. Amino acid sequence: CASSPGQRQETQYF.

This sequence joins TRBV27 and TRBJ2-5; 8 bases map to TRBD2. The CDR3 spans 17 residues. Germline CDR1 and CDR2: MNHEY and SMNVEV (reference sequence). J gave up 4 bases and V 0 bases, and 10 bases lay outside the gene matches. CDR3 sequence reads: CASSLSAGAPFGETQYF. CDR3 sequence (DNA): TGTGCCAGCAGTTTATCAGCGGGGGCCCCCTTTGGAGAGACCCAGTACTTC.

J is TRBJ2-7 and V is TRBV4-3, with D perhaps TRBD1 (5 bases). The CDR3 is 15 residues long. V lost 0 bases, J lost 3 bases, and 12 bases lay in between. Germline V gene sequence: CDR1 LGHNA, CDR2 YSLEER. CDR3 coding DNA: TGCGCCAGCAGCCAAGATAGGGTAAGGGGCTACGAGCAGTACTTC. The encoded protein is CASSQDRVRGYEQYF.

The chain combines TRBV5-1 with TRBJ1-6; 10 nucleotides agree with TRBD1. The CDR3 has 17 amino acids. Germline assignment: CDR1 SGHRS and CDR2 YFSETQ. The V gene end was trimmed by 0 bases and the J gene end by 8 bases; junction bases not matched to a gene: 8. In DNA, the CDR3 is TGCGCCAGCAGCTTGGTGCCGGGACAGGGGCAGGATTCACCCCTCCACTTT. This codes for CASSLVPGQGQDSPLHF.

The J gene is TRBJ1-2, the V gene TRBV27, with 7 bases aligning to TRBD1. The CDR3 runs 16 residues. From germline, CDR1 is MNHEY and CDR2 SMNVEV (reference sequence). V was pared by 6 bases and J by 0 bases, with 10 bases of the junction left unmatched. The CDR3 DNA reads TGTGCCAGCAGCCGCTCCGGGACAGAATCTAACTATGGCTACACCTTC. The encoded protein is CASSRSGTESNYGYTF.

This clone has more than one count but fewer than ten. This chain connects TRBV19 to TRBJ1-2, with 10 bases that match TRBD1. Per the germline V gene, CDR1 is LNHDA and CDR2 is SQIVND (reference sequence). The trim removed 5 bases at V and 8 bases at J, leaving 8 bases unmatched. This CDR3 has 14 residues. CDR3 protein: CASSRGTGVQGYTF. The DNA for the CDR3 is TGTGCCAGTAGTCGAGGGACAGGGGTACAGGGCTACACCTTC.

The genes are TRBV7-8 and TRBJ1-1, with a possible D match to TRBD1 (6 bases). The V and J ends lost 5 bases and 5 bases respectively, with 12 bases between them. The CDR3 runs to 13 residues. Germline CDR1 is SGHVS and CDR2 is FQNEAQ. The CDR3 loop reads CASSTGMGTEAFF. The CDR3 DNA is TGTGCCAGCAGCACAGGGATGGGAACTGAAGCTTTCTTT.

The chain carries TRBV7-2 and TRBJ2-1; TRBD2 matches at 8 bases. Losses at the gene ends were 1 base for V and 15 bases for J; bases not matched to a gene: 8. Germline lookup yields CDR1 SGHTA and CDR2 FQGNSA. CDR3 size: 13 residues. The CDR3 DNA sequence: TGTGCCAGCAGCTTAGGGGGCGTAGCGGGACTGTTCTTC. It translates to CASSLGGVAGLFF.

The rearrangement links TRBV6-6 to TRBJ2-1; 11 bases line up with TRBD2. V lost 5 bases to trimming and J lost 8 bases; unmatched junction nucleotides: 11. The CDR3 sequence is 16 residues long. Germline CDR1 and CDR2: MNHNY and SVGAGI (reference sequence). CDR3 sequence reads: CASSRRLAGGPHEQFF. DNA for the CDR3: TGTGCCAGCAGTCGCCGGCTAGCGGGAGGCCCCCATGAGCAGTTCTTC.

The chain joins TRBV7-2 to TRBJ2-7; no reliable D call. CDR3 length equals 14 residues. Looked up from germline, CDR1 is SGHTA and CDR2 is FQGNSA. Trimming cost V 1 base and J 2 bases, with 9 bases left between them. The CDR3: CASSLGAYAYEQYF. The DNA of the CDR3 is TGTGCCAGCAGCTTAGGGGCATACGCCTACGAGCAGTACTTC.

The CDR3 sequence: CASSLGDRATDTQYF. The DNA for the CDR3 is TGCGCCAGCAGCTTGGGGGACAGGGCCACAGATACGCAGTATTTT. The V gene is TRBV5-1, the J gene TRBJ2-3, with TRBD1 matching over 9 bases. The V and J ends lost 0 bases and 2 bases, in that order; junction bases with no gene match: 1. The CDR3 extends over 15 amino acids. Per the germline V gene, CDR1 is SGHRS and CDR2 is YFSETQ. The variable domain in full, completed from reference TRBV5-1 and TRBJ2-3, reads KAGVTQTPRYLIKTRGQQVTLSCSPISGHRSVSWYQQTPGQGLQFLFEYFSETQRNKGNFPGRFSGRQFSNSRSEMNVSTLELGDSALYLCASSLGDRATDTQYFGPGTRLTVL.

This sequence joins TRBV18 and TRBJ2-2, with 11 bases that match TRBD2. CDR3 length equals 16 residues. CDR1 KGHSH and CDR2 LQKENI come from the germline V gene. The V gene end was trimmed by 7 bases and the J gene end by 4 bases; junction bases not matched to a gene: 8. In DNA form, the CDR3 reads TGTGCCAGCTTCCCCGGGACTAGCGGACCCACCGGGGAGCTGTTTTTT. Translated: CASFPGTSGPTGELFF.

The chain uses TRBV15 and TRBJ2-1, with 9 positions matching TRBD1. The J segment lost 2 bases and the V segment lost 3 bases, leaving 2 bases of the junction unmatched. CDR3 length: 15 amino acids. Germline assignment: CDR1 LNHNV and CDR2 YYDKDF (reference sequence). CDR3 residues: CATSRDRGTYNEQFF. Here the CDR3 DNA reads TGTGCCACCAGCAGGGACAGGGGTACCTACAATGAGCAGTTCTTC.

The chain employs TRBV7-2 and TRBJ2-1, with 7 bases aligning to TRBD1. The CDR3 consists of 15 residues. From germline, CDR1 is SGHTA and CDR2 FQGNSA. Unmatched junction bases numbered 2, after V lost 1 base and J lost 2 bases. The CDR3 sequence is CASSLGTGPYNEQFF. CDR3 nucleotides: TGTGCCAGCAGCTTAGGGACAGGTCCCTACAATGAGCAGTTCTTC.

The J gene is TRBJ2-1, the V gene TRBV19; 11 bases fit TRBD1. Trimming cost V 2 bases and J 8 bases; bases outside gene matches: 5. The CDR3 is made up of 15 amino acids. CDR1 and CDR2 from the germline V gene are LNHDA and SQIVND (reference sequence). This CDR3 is CASSIFGQGADEQFF. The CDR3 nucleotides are TGTGCCAGTAGTATATTTGGACAGGGGGCGGATGAGCAGTTCTTC.

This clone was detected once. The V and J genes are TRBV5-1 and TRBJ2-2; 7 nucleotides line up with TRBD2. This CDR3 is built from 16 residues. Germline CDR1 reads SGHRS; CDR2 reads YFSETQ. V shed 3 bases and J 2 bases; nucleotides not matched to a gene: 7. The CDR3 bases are TGCGCCAGCAGCTGGGGGGGAGGCGGAAACACCGGGGAGCTGTTTTTT. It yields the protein CASSWGGGGNTGELFF.